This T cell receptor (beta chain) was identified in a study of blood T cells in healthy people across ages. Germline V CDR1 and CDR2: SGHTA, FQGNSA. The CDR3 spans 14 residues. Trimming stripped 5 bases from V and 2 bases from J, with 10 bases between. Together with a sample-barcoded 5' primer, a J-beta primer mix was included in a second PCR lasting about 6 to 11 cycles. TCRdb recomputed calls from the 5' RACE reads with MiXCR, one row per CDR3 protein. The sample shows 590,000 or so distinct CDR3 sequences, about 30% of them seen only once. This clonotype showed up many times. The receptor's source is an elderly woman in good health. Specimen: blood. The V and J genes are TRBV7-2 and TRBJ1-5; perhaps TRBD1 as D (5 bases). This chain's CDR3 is CASSPPGGNQPQHF. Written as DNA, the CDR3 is TGTGCCAGCAGCCCCCCGGGGGGCAATCAGCCCCAGCATTTT.